This T cell receptor beta chain was recorded in a study of shared clonotypes between healthy human individuals. Repertoires were generated with immunoSEQ multiplex PCR, while TCRdb's copy carries only in-frame clones and drops some. The top ten hold about 1.5% of the sample, which has nearly 1 million clones, approximately 80% seen once. Per the germline V gene, CDR1 is LNHDA and CDR2 is SQIVND (reference sequence). Trimming took 1 base from V and 2 from J, leaving 11 bases between them. The CDR3 length is 15 residues. The V gene is TRBV19, the J gene TRBJ1-1; D is undetermined. Source material: memory CD4+ T cells sorted from blood. Noted subset: CD45RA-negative fraction. The origin of this receptor is a man aged 18 to 30 in good health. CDR3 nucleotides: TGTGCCAGTAGTATAGGAATCTGGCTTAACACTGAAGCTTTCTTT. Amino acid sequence: CASSIGIWLNTEAFF.